This TCR beta chain stems from a study of early T cells in non-severe SARS-CoV-2 infection. There are a few counts of this clonotype. CDR1 is GTSNPN, CDR2 SVGIG, per germline (reference sequence). This CDR3 has 15 residues. V lost 0 bases and J lost 5, with 13 bases in between. TCRdb re-called the 5' RACE reads with MiXCR, one entry per CDR3 protein. The table includes 45,000 to 70,000 distinct CDR3 sequences, roughly 6.2% detected once. The TCR originated in an adult who was a healthcare worker with PCR-confirmed SARS-CoV-2 infection or an uninfected control (not recorded which). The V call is TRBV30, the J call TRBJ1-4; D remains unclear. The sample was whole blood. In DNA form, the CDR3 reads TGTGCCTGGAGTGTTCGAGTGGGGAGGAATGAAAAACTGTTTTTT. Translating gives CAWSVRVGRNEKLFF.